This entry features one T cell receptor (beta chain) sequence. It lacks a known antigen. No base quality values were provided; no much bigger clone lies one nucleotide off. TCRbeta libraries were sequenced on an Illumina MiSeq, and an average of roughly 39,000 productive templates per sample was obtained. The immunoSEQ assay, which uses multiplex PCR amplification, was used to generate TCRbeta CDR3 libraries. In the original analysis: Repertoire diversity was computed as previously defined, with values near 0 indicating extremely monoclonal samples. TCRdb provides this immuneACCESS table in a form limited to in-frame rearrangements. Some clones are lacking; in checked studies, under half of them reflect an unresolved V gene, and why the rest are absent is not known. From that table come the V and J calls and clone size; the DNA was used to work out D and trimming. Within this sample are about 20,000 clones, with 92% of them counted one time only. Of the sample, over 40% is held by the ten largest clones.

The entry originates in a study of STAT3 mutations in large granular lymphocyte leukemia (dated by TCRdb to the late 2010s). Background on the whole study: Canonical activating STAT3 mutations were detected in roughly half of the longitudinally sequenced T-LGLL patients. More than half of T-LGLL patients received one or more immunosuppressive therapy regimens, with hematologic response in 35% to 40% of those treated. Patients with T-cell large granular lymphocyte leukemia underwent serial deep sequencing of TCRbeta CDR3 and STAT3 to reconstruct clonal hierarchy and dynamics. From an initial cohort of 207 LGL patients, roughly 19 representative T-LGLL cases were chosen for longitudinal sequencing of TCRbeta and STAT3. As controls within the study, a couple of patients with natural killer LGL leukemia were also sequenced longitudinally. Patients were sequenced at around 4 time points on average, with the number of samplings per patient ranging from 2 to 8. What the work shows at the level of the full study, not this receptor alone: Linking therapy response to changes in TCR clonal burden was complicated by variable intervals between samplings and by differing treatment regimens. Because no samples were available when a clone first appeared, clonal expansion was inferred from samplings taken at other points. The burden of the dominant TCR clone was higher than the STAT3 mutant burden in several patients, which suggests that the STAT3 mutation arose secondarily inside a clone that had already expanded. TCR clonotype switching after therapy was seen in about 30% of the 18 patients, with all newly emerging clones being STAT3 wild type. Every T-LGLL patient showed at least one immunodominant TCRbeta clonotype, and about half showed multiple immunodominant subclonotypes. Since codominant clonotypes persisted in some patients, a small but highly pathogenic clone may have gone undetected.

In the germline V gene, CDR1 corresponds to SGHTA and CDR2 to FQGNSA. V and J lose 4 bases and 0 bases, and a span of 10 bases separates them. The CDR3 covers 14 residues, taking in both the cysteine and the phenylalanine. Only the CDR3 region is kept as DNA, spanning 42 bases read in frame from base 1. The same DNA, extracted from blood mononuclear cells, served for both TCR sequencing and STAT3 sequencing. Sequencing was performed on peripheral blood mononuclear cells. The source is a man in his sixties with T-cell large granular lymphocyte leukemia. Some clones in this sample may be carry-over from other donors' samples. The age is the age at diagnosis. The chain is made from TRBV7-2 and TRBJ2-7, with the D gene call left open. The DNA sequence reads TGTGCCAGCAGCTCAGTGGGATCCTCCTACGAGCAGTACTTC. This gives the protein CASSSVGSSYEQYF.